The 28 T cell receptor beta chains below all came from one sample that was sequenced in a study of STAT5B mutations in CD4+ large granular lymphocyte leukemia. TCRdb keeps only in-frame clones here, not all; method: immunoSEQ multiplex PCR. The sample lists some 45,000 clones, approximately 83% occurring once. The sample was CD4+ T cells from blood buffy coats. The receptors derive from a human donor in good health.

The chain combines TRBV6-5 with TRBJ2-3, with TRBD2 identical over 7 bases. CDR1 and CDR2 (germline): MNHEY, SVGAGI. Unmatched junction bases numbered 4, after V lost 2 bases and J lost 2 bases. This CDR3 has 15 amino acids. The CDR3 nucleotides read TGTGCCAGCAGTTACAAGCGGGGCCCCACAGATACGCAGTATTTT. It encodes CASSYKRGPTDTQYF.

The rearrangement joins TRBV5-1 to TRBJ2-3, with D unresolved. This CDR3 has 13 residues. Germline loops: CDR1 SGHRS, CDR2 YFSETQ. V was trimmed by 5 bases and J by 2 bases, leaving 9 bases between them. The CDR3 spells CASRPQITDTQYF. The CDR3 region has the DNA TGCGCCAGCAGGCCTCAGATCACAGATACGCAGTATTTT.

The chain has TRBV4-2 and TRBJ2-1; 8 bases match TRBD2. This CDR3 region has 15 residues. With 1 base clipped from V and 9 bases from J, the junction kept 8 bases outside the gene matches. Germline loops: CDR1 LGHNA, CDR2 YNFKEQ. CDR3 in amino acids: CASSQVTGGPVEQFF. The CDR3, as DNA: TGTGCCAGCAGCCAAGTAACGGGAGGGCCGGTTGAGCAGTTCTTC.

This clone was seen a single time. The chain carries TRBV7-2 and TRBJ1-1; the D gene is possibly TRBD1 (5 bases). This CDR3 has 13 amino acids. Germline V gene sequence: CDR1 SGHTA, CDR2 FQGNSA. V was trimmed by 1 base and J by 4 bases, leaving 7 bases between them. CDR3 loop: CASSLGGTTEAFF. The CDR3 nucleotides are TGTGCCAGCAGCTTAGGAGGGACCACTGAAGCTTTCTTT.

CDR3 sequence reads: CASSDGLAGAYEQYF. DNA of the CDR3: TGTGCCAGCAGTGACGGACTAGCGGGTGCCTACGAGCAGTACTTC. The genes are TRBV6-1 and TRBJ2-7, with 11 positions matching TRBD2. This CDR3 has 15 amino acids. Unmatched junction bases numbered 3, after V lost 3 bases and J lost 2 bases. Germline V lookup: CDR1 MNHNS, CDR2 SASEGT.

Only one count was recorded for this clone. The V gene is TRBV7-3, the J gene TRBJ1-2; weak D call: TRBD1 (5 bases). This CDR3 region has 14 residues. Trimming cost V 5 bases and J 7 bases, with 17 bases left between them. Germline V gene lookup returns CDR1 SGHTA and CDR2 FQGTGA. CDR3 sequence: CASSPHGGVGGYTF. The CDR3 nucleotides are TGTGCCAGCAGCCCCCATGGGGGAGTCGGTGGCTACACCTTC.

The chain combines TRBV2 with TRBJ2-4; D not certain. This CDR3 spans 14 amino acids. Germline V lookup: CDR1 SNHLY, CDR2 FYNNEI. Trimming pared 4 bases from V and 5 bases from J, leaving 12 bases between. CDR3 coding DNA: TGTGCCAGCAGTGGGGTAGCTGCGGAAAACATTCAGTACTTC. Encoded protein: CASSGVAAENIQYF.

This clone occurred once. The chain recombines TRBV9 with TRBJ2-1; TRBD2 matches 9 bases. Losses at the gene ends were 4 bases for V and 3 bases for J; bases not matched to a gene: 5. Germline CDR1 and CDR2: SGDLS and YYNGEE. The CDR3 totals 15 residues. This CDR3 is CASSPTSGRYNEQFF. The CDR3 nucleotides are TGTGCCAGCAGCCCTACTAGCGGGCGCTACAATGAGCAGTTCTTC.

J is TRBJ1-1 and V is TRBV6-1; tentative D call: TRBD1 (5 bases). V lost 8 bases, J lost 4 bases, and 17 bases lay in between. This CDR3 region has 14 residues. Germline-derived CDR1 and CDR2 are MNHNS and SASEGT. The CDR3 reads CASQGIRRTTEAFF. CDR3 nucleotides: TGTGCCAGCCAGGGAATTAGGCGGACCACTGAAGCTTTCTTT.

The chain couples TRBV7-9 to TRBJ2-3; no clear D. The CDR3 is 17 residues long. Trimming stripped 1 base from V and 0 bases from J, with 14 bases between. Germline V gene sequence: CDR1 SEHNR, CDR2 FQNEAQ (reference sequence). The CDR3 bases are TGTGCCAGCAGCTTAGGGGCAGGCCCTCCTAGCACAGATACGCAGTATTTT. Protein sequence: CASSLGAGPPSTDTQYF.

The chain joins TRBV27 to TRBJ2-2; D might be TRBD2 (6 bases). Trimming shortened V by 4 bases and J by 3 bases, and 9 bases separated the two germline ends. In germline, CDR1 is MNHEY, CDR2 SMNVEV (reference sequence). The CDR3 length is 14 residues. The CDR3 region has the DNA TGTGCCAGCAGTTCGGGACTCCACACCGGGGAGCTGTTTTTT. It translates to CASSSGLHTGELFF.

The J gene is TRBJ2-1, the V gene TRBV5-6; D may correspond to TRBD1 or TRBD2 (5 bases each). Germline CDR1 SGHDT, CDR2 YYEEEE. The CDR3 is 15 residues long. Trimming removed 4 bases at V and 5 bases at J, with 16 bases between. The CDR3 sequence is CASSLGARGHNEQFF. CDR3 nucleotide sequence: TGTGCCAGCAGCCTGGGAGCGAGGGGACACAATGAGCAGTTCTTC. Using reference TRBV5-6 and TRBJ2-1 for the parts outside the CDR3, the full variable domain is DAGVTQSPTHLIKTRGQQVTLRCSPKSGHDTVSWYQQALGQGPQFIFQYYEEEERQRGNFPDRFSGHQFPNYSSELNVNALLLGDSALYLCASSLGARGHNEQFFGPGTRLTVL.

V is TRBV9 and J is TRBJ1-1; tentative D call: TRBD1 (5 bases). The CDR3 loop spans 14 amino acids. The germline V and J ends were trimmed by 3 bases and 1 base, with 10 bases remaining between them. Germline loops: CDR1 SGDLS, CDR2 YYNGEE. The CDR3 sequence: CASSARGANTEAFF. As DNA, the CDR3 is TGTGCCAGCAGCGCCCGTGGGGCGAACACTGAAGCTTTCTTT.

The rearrangement links TRBV2 to TRBJ2-3, with D unclear. Germline lookup yields CDR1 SNHLY and CDR2 FYNNEI. This CDR3 has 12 amino acids. Trimming pared 6 bases from V and 6 bases from J, leaving 10 bases between. Here the CDR3 DNA reads TGTGCCAGCAGCCCTGACGCCGATACGCAGTATTTT. This gives the protein CASSPDADTQYF.

The chain combines TRBV4-2 with TRBJ2-7; D ambiguous. Germline V CDR1 and CDR2: LGHNA, YNFKEQ. V lost 5 bases to trimming and J lost 6 bases, with 17 bases between them. This CDR3 comprises 14 residues. The CDR3 region is CASSVGNSAVEQYF. The CDR3, as DNA: TGTGCCAGCAGCGTGGGAAACTCTGCGGTCGAGCAGTACTTC.

This clone came up once. The CDR3 region is CASSGVRGRANYGYTF. DNA for the CDR3: TGTGCCAGCAGCGGGGTTCGGGGGCGAGCTAACTATGGCTACACCTTC. This chain uses TRBV5-4 with TRBJ1-2; D might be TRBD1 (6 bases). Trimming removed 4 bases from V and 0 bases from J, with 16 bases in between. Germline loops: CDR1 SGHNT, CDR2 YYREEE (reference sequence). The CDR3 spans 16 residues.

V gene TRBV19 combines with J gene TRBJ1-5, with D perhaps TRBD1 (5 bases). Per germline, CDR1 LNHDA and CDR2 SQIVND (reference sequence). The V and J ends lost 2 bases and 4 bases respectively, with 12 bases between them. The CDR3 covers 15 residues. The CDR3 sequence: CASSIPASGNQPQHF. DNA for the CDR3: TGTGCCAGTAGTATACCGGCGTCAGGGAATCAGCCCCAGCATTTT.

The chain recombines TRBV7-3 with TRBJ2-1; D is ambiguous. The V end lost 5 bases, the J end lost 0 bases, and 17 bases lay between the germline ends. From germline, CDR1 is SGHTA and CDR2 FQGTGA. CDR3 length: 17 amino acids. This CDR3 is CASSPPPGRSSYNEQFF. CDR3 nucleotide sequence: TGTGCCAGCAGCCCGCCTCCTGGGCGAAGCTCCTACAATGAGCAGTTCTTC.

The CDR3 protein is CASSPRTSGSADTQYF. Written as DNA, the CDR3 is TGTGCCAGCTCACCGCGGACTAGCGGGAGTGCAGATACGCAGTATTTT. V gene TRBV18 combines with J gene TRBJ2-3, with 13 nucleotides matching TRBD2. The trim removed 3 bases at V and 4 bases at J, leaving 4 bases unmatched. Germline V lookup: CDR1 KGHSH, CDR2 LQKENI. The CDR3 length is 16 residues.

The chain joins TRBV19 to TRBJ2-1; unclear D gene. Germline V lookup: CDR1 LNHDA, CDR2 SQIVND (reference sequence). This CDR3 comprises 15 residues. V was shortened by 6 bases and J by 0 bases, with 12 bases between the two germline ends. The CDR3 region has the DNA TGTGCCAGTAGCACCAGTACTTCCTCCTACAATGAGCAGTTCTTC. It is translated as CASSTSTSSYNEQFF. The whole variable domain, filled in from reference TRBV19 and TRBJ2-1, reads DGGITQSPKYLFRKEGQNVTLSCEQNLNHDAMYWYRQDPGQGLRLIYYSQIVNDFQKGDIAEGYSVSREKKESFPLTVTSAQKNPTAFYLCASSTSTSSYNEQFFGPGTRLTVL.

J is TRBJ1-2 and V is TRBV6-1; D remains unclear. CDR1 is MNHNS and CDR2 is SASEGT in the germline V gene. The germline V and J ends were trimmed by 2 bases and 0 bases, with 10 bases remaining between them. The CDR3 covers 15 residues. This CDR3 reads CASSEFGGTNYGYTF. As DNA, the CDR3 is TGTGCCAGCAGTGAATTTGGTGGAACTAACTATGGCTACACCTTC.

The chain uses TRBV6-6 and TRBJ2-3; D is unclear. Per the germline V gene, CDR1 is MNHNY and CDR2 is SVGAGI (reference sequence). V lost 6 bases and J 0 bases, leaving 4 bases between the germline ends. The CDR3 consists of 12 residues. CDR3 region: CASSFSTDTQYF. DNA of the CDR3: TGTGCCAGCAGCTTTAGCACAGATACGCAGTATTTT.

The V and J genes are TRBV29-1 and TRBJ2-3; no reliable D call. V shed 3 bases and J shed 6 bases, with 10 bases lying between them. The CDR3 consists of 12 residues. Germline V CDR1 and CDR2: SQVTM, ANQGSEA. CDR3 amino acids: CSVDYPSDTQYF. DNA of the CDR3: TGCAGCGTTGATTACCCCTCTGATACGCAGTATTTT.

J is TRBJ2-3 and V is TRBV7-2; no firm D call. The CDR3 loop spans 15 amino acids. The V and J ends lost 3 bases and 2 bases respectively, with 12 bases between them. Germline values: CDR1 SGHTA, CDR2 FQGNSA. The CDR3, as DNA: TGTGCCAGCAGCTTTCGGGCCTCCTTCACAGATACGCAGTATTTT. Amino acids: CASSFRASFTDTQYF.

The chain combines TRBV28 with TRBJ1-3, with 7 positions matching TRBD1. V dropped 4 bases and J dropped 4; count of bases not matched to a gene: 7. CDR3 length: 15 residues. The V gene's germline CDR1 is MDHEN and CDR2 SYDVKM. CDR3 in amino acids: CASSSRQGSGNTIYF. The CDR3 DNA sequence: TGTGCCAGCAGTTCTCGACAGGGATCGGGAAACACCATATATTTT.

This chain uses TRBV28 with TRBJ2-3; D possibly corresponds to TRBD2 (6 bases). The V end lost 5 bases, the J end lost 6 bases, and 21 bases lay between the germline ends. The germline gives CDR1 MDHEN, CDR2 SYDVKM. The CDR3 is 16 amino acids. CDR3 nucleotides: TGTGCCAGCAGTCCGCCAATAGGCGGGAAGGGTGATACGCAGTATTTT. Its protein product is CASSPPIGGKGDTQYF.

This chain connects TRBV4-2 to TRBJ2-1, with 14 bases lining up with TRBD2. With 4 bases clipped from V and 7 bases from J, the junction kept 3 bases outside the gene matches. The CDR3 consists of 15 residues. The V gene's germline CDR1 is LGHNA and CDR2 YNFKEQ. CDR3 sequence (DNA): TGTGCCAGCAGCCCGGGACTAGCGGGAGAAAATGAGCAGTTCTTC. Protein product: CASSPGLAGENEQFF.

The J gene is TRBJ2-5, the V gene TRBV11-3; D gene ambiguous. The CDR3 has 13 amino acids. V gave up 5 bases and J gave up 4 bases, with 11 bases separating them. Germline-derived CDR1 and CDR2 are SGHNT and YENEEA. The CDR3 DNA is TGTGCCAGCAGCCGCAGCTCCGTAGAGACCCAGTACTTC. This translates into CASSRSSVETQYF.